This TCR beta chain comes out of a study of T cell responses to AZD1222 COVID-19 vaccine. Findings and limits, study-wide: Repertoires were collected only later (after the peak T cell response had occurred).

Concerning this clone: Its antigen is as yet unknown.

The protocol was immunoSEQ multiplex PCR, while the TCRdb copy is restricted to in-frame clones and leaves out a portion. The sample lists roughly 110,000 clones, around 90% occurring once. The length of the CDR3 is 16 residues. This TCR was recovered from an adult who received the AZD1222 COVID-19 vaccine. V gene TRBV12-1 combines with J gene TRBJ1-5; the table's D call TRBD1 went unverified against the DNA. TRBV12-1 is termed a pseudogene. The sequenced sample was peripheral blood, obtained 28 days after the second AZD1222 dose. CDR3 region: CASSFSGDRGPQPQHF. The CDR3 nucleotides are TGTGCCAGCAGCTTTTCGGGGGACAGGGGGCCACAGCCCCAGCATTTT.